This TCR beta chain derives from a study of T cells in Graves' hyperthyroidism and ophthalmopathy. Study-level results: Stable hyperthyroidism and ophthalmopathy were separated using 13 V-J signatures.

Stable disease denoted Graves' hyperthyroidism without ophthalmopathy progression within 18 months. Exclusion of a patient resulted from uncontrolled infection, other autoimmune disease, pregnancy or lactation. RNA transcripts yielded amplified TCR beta CDR3 regions. First-round RT-PCR targeting the TCR CDR3 was performed with the HTBI primer set. TCRdb recomputed calls from the multiplex PCR reads with MiXCR, one row per CDR3 protein. This sample has more than 500,000 distinct CDR3 sequences; around 15% occur once, and the top ten carry around 13%. V trimming: 1 base; J trimming: 7 bases; junction bases outside the gene matches: 11. The CDR3 spans 15 residues. The V gene's germline CDR1 is GTSNPN and CDR2 SVGIG (reference sequence). The sample holds many counts of this clonotype. What it binds is unknown.

The source of this sequence is a woman between 40 and 55 years old with Graves' hyperthyroidism. The source material was blood. The chain recombines TRBV30 with TRBJ2-7; 9 nucleotides line up with TRBD1. CDR3 region: CAWSEQGARGGEQYF. In nucleotides, the CDR3 is TGTGCCTGGAGTGAACAGGGGGCGCGTGGGGGGGAGCAGTACTTC.